Ten or more counts support the clone carrying this TCR beta chain. Antigen: not known. The sample is drawn from a study of neurological immune-mediated disorders. The cDNA was generated by 5'RACE with 10-nucleotide random UMIs. Over 180 million TCR-beta sequences, together covering 15-18 subjects, were produced by every individual sequencing run that was carried out. MiXCR, run by TCRdb on the 5' RACE reads, gives a single entry per CDR3 protein. The sample shows 50,000 to 60,000 distinct CDR3 sequences, 4% of them seen only once. Study conclusions and caveats: The greatest degree of TCR clonal expansion was observed in HTLV-1-associated myelopathy, with the lowest in multiple sclerosis, below that of healthy controls.

Trimming removed 0 bases at V and 0 bases at J, with 12 bases between. The CDR3 extends over 17 amino acids. Germline V CDR1 and CDR2: DFQATT, SNEGSKA (reference sequence). This chain joins TRBV20-1 and TRBJ2-6; possibly TRBD1 for D (5 bases). The specimen was CD4+ T cells from blood. The source is a woman in her 40s with multiple sclerosis. CDR3 bases: TGCAGTGCTAGAGAAGGGGCCATGGACTCTGGGGCCAACGTCCTGACTTTC. Residues: CSAREGAMDSGANVLTF.